Below are 13 T cell receptor beta chains sequenced from a single sample in a study of shared clonotypes between healthy human individuals. Some clones are missing from TCRdb's copy, which holds only in-frame ones; the method was immunoSEQ multiplex PCR. The data contain 550,000 to 850,000 clones, over 65% of them seen just once; the ten biggest clones take up approximately 1.7%. Material for sequencing was memory CD4+ T cells sorted from blood. This sample's subset: CD45RA-negative fraction. These receptors were taken from a woman under 40 in good health.

The V gene is TRBV28, the J gene TRBJ2-5; 13 bases fit TRBD2. After removal of 3 bases from V and 0 bases from J, the junction contained 7 bases not matched to a gene. This CDR3 has 18 residues. CDR1 MDHEN and CDR2 SYDVKM come from the germline V gene. CDR3 nucleotides: TGTGCCAGCAGTTTCTCTTACGGACTAGCGGGAGACCAAGAGACCCAGTACTTC. It translates to CASSFSYGLAGDQETQYF.

J is TRBJ2-3 and V is TRBV9; D call uncertain. CDR3 length: 17 residues. Trimming left V 3 bases short and J 2 bases short, with 19 bases between. The V gene's germline CDR1 is SGDLS and CDR2 YYNGEE. CDR3 amino acids: CASSGKGWMTSTDTQYF. The CDR3 DNA is TGTGCCAGCAGCGGGAAGGGCTGGATGACCTCCACAGATACGCAGTATTTT.

This clone turned up a few times. The rearrangement uses TRBV14 and TRBJ1-1; D is unresolved. The germline V and J ends were trimmed by 5 bases and 2 bases, with 12 bases remaining between them. The length of the CDR3 is 14 residues. CDR1 is SGHDN, CDR2 FVKESK, per germline. CDR3 in DNA: TGTGCCAGCAGCAAACACCGGGAAAACACTGAAGCTTTCTTT. Translation: CASSKHRENTEAFF.

The chain combines TRBV6-5 with TRBJ2-1; D might be TRBD1 (6 bases). The CDR3 has 14 residues. Germline assignment: CDR1 MNHEY and CDR2 SVGAGI. The V and J ends lost 1 base and 8 bases respectively, with 12 bases between them. CDR3 nucleotides: TGTGCCAGCAGTTACTATTCACAGGGCTATGAGCAGTTCTTC. Protein sequence: CASSYYSQGYEQFF.

The rearrangement uses TRBV5-6 and TRBJ1-2; 9 bases are shared with TRBD1. This CDR3 spans 15 amino acids. Per germline, CDR1 SGHDT and CDR2 YYEEEE. The J segment lost 6 bases and the V segment lost 4 bases, leaving 10 bases of the junction unmatched. The CDR3 nucleotides are TGTGCCAGCAGCGTACAGGGGGCGCCCCGGAATGGCTACACCTTC. Translated: CASSVQGAPRNGYTF.

A few counts support this clone. The genes are TRBV2 and TRBJ1-2; D remains unclear. Trimming pared 0 bases from V and 8 bases from J, leaving 16 bases between. The CDR3 covers 15 residues. CDR1 is SNHLY and CDR2 is FYNNEI in the germline V gene. CDR3 protein: CASSEARWQVRGYTF. The DNA for the CDR3 is TGTGCCAGCAGTGAAGCAAGGTGGCAGGTCCGCGGCTACACCTTC.

As to this clone: This likely came from a read error, as a far larger clone is one base away. Different DNA sequences within this sample yield the same CDR3. The chain combines TRBV6-1 with TRBJ1-4; D ambiguous. Deletions cut 5 bases from V and 4 bases from J, with 14 bases between. The CDR3 is 15 amino acids. In germline, CDR1 is MNHNS, CDR2 SASEGT. The CDR3 nucleotides are TGTGCCAGCAGTCCTTATAGGTCGAATAATGAAAAACTGTTTTTT. Amino acids: CASSPYRSNNEKLFF.

This clone was seen a few times. The gene calls are TRBV2 and TRBJ2-7; the D is unclear. V lost 6 bases and J lost 2, with 11 bases in between. The CDR3 is 13 amino acids. Germline CDR1 is SNHLY and CDR2 is FYNNEI. CDR3: CASRKTVTYEQYF. The CDR3 DNA follows: TGTGCCAGCAGGAAGACGGTTACCTACGAGCAGTACTTC.

The chain combines TRBV5-4 with TRBJ1-4, with a possible D match to TRBD1 (5 bases). The germline V gene has CDR1 SGHNT and CDR2 YYREEE (reference sequence). Trimming took 0 bases from V and 10 from J, leaving 22 bases between them. CDR3 length: 17 residues. CDR3 in DNA: TGTGCCAGCAGCTTGGAAGACCAGGGCACGAGTAGGGCAAAACTGTTTTTT. It translates to CASSLEDQGTSRAKLFF.

The rearrangement links TRBV28 to TRBJ2-1; TRBD2 matches at 10 bases. Germline V lookup: CDR1 MDHEN, CDR2 SYDVKM. V lost 2 bases and J lost 6; bases outside the gene matches: 4. The CDR3 consists of 15 residues. Written as DNA, the CDR3 is TGTGCCAGCAGTTTACGGCTAGCGGGAGTCAATGAGCAGTTCTTC. This codes for CASSLRLAGVNEQFF. Variable domain in full (rest from reference TRBV28 and TRBJ2-1): DVKVTQSSRYLVKRTGEKVFLECVQDMDHENMFWYRQDPGLGLRLIYFSYDVKMKEKGDIPEGYSVSREKKERFSLILESASTNQTSMYLCASSLRLAGVNEQFFGPGTRLTVL.

This chain uses TRBV6-6 with TRBJ2-5; 10 nucleotides agree with TRBD1. V lost 6 bases and J lost 5; bases outside the gene matches: 6. The CDR3 has 14 residues. From germline, CDR1 is MNHNY and CDR2 SVGAGI (reference sequence). Written as DNA, the CDR3 is TGTGCCAGCAGACAAGACAGGGGGCTTGAGACCCAGTACTTC. This sequence encodes CASRQDRGLETQYF.

V and J are TRBV30 and TRBJ2-3; D is perhaps TRBD2 (5 bases). V lost 5 bases to trimming and J lost 1 base, with 16 bases between them. Looked up from germline, CDR1 is GTSNPN and CDR2 is SVGIG (reference sequence). The CDR3 spans 15 residues. CDR3 in amino acids: CAWGLDYFRTDTQYF. The CDR3 nucleotides are TGTGCCTGGGGCCTTGACTATTTCCGCACAGATACGCAGTATTTT.

This clone was observed at least ten times. The chain uses TRBV10-2 and TRBJ1-5; D gene uncertain. Germline V CDR1 and CDR2: WSHSY, SAAADI. The CDR3 totals 15 residues. V lost 3 bases to trimming and J lost 4 bases, with 13 bases between them. The DNA of the CDR3 is TGCGCCAGCAGTGAAGGGAGGGTAGGGAATCAGCCCCAGCATTTT. Residues: CASSEGRVGNQPQHF.